This entry is about one TCR beta chain. Trimming shortened V by 4 bases and J by 2 bases, and 17 bases separated the two germline ends. Germline V CDR1 and CDR2: SEHNR, FQNEAQ (reference sequence). CDR3 size: 16 residues. This record comes from a study of blood T cell repertoires in COVID-19. Method: immunoSEQ multiplex PCR; TCRdb's copy keeps in-frame clones and lacks some. The table shows 120,000 or so clones, with roughly 84% occurring only once. The receptor was derived from a woman aged 25 to 39 who had recovered from COVID-19. The gene calls are TRBV7-9 and TRBJ1-2; perhaps TRBD1 as D (5 bases). Sequencing input: peripheral blood. The CDR3 protein is CASSSEIRVPNYGYTF. The CDR3 DNA sequence: TGTGCCAGCAGCTCAGAGATCAGGGTACCCAACTATGGCTACACCTTC.